Presented here are 9 T cell receptor beta chains from one specimen sequenced in a study of CD8 T cells in ankylosing spondylitis. TCRdb reprocessed the 5' RACE reads with MiXCR, giving one entry per CDR3 protein. Among about 240,000 distinct CDR3 sequences listed, approximately 9% were seen once. Sequenced sample: blood, either unsorted or a sorted T cell fraction (not recorded which). The receptors here all came from a male donor with ankylosing spondylitis or in good health (not recorded which).

This clonotype was seen ten or more times. V and J are TRBV9 and TRBJ2-3, with TRBD2 matching 7 bases. V gave up 2 bases and J gave up 1 base; unmatched junction bases: 4. Germline lookup yields CDR1 SGDLS and CDR2 YYNGEE. The CDR3 has 15 amino acids. The CDR3, as DNA: TGTGCCAGCAGCGTTGAGCGGGGAGGCACAGATACGCAGTATTTT. Its protein is CASSVERGGTDTQYF.

At least ten counts were recorded for this clonotype. This chain connects TRBV4-2 to TRBJ2-1; TRBD2 aligns across 11 bases. The germline CDR1 and CDR2 sequences are LGHNA and YNFKEQ. Trimming at V came to 0 bases and at J to 10 bases, leaving 8 bases not matched to a gene. The CDR3 runs to 16 residues. CDR3 sequence (DNA): TGTGCCAGCAGCCAAGATCCCCGGACTAGCGGGTGGGAGCAGTTCTTC. Its translation is CASSQDPRTSGWEQFF.

This clonotype showed up many times. The chain combines TRBV4-3 with TRBJ2-7; either TRBD1 or TRBD2 may fit D (5 bases each). CDR3 length: 15 amino acids. The germline gives CDR1 LGHNA, CDR2 YSLEER. Trimming shortened V by 4 bases and J by 2 bases, and 15 bases separated the two germline ends. The CDR3 is CASSLGAGMPYEQYF. In DNA form, the CDR3 reads TGCGCCAGCAGCCTCGGGGCAGGGATGCCCTACGAGCAGTACTTC.

This clonotype came up once. Possible read error: a much larger clone is one base away. The V and J genes are TRBV7-9 and TRBJ2-7; 11 bases line up with TRBD2. From germline, CDR1 is SEHNR and CDR2 FQNEAQ (reference sequence). The CDR3 contains 16 residues. Losses at the gene ends were 9 bases for V and 0 bases for J; bases not matched to a gene: 10. CDR3 coding DNA: TGTGCCAGAAGCATGACTAGCGGGACGAGCTCCTACGAGCAGTACTTC. It codes for CARSMTSGTSSYEQYF. Supplemented by reference TRBV7-9 and TRBJ2-7, the full variable domain reads DTGVSQNPRHKITKRGQNVTFRCDPISEHNRLYWYRQTLGQGPEFLTYFQNEAQLEKSRLLSDRFSAERPKGSFSTLEIQRTEQGDSAMYLCARSMTSGTSSYEQYFGPGTRLTVT.

This clonotype was observed many times. This sequence joins TRBV7-9 and TRBJ2-7; no definite D call. CDR3 length equals 13 residues. The V gene's germline CDR1 is SEHNR and CDR2 FQNEAQ (reference sequence). The germline V and J ends were trimmed by 5 bases and 6 bases, with 14 bases remaining between them. The DNA of the CDR3 is TGTGCCAGCAGCCCCAATATAGGTGGCGAGCAGTACTTC. Translated, it gives CASSPNIGGEQYF.

Many counts were recorded for this clonotype. The rearrangement uses TRBV6-2 or TRBV6-3 and TRBJ1-5, with no clear D. The CDR3 loop spans 14 amino acids. CDR1 and CDR2 (germline): MNHEY, SVGEGT. Trimming stripped 2 bases from V and 1 base from J, with 6 bases between. CDR3 amino acids: CASSYRASNQPQHF. DNA for the CDR3: TGTGCCAGCAGTTACAGGGCGAGCAATCAGCCCCAGCATTTT.

The gene calls are TRBV7-8 and TRBJ2-7; TRBD2 aligns across 10 bases. The CDR3 is made up of 19 amino acids. The germline gives CDR1 SGHVS, CDR2 FQNEAQ. Trimming cost V 6 bases and J 4 bases; bases outside gene matches: 21. DNA for the CDR3: TGTGCCAGCAGACCGAATGGGGCTAGCGGGAGTAGTGGGGCTTACGAGCAGTACTTC. Translation gives CASRPNGASGSSGAYEQYF.

At least ten counts were recorded for this clonotype. The chain carries TRBV11-1 and TRBJ2-3; D perhaps matches TRBD1 (7 bases). The CDR3 totals 18 residues. Germline CDR1 SGHAT, CDR2 FQDESV (reference sequence). With 5 bases removed from V and 3 bases from J, the gap between germline ends came to 24 bases. The CDR3 nucleotides are TGTGCCAGCAGCGTCGGATCAGGGGGGCAGGGTCGGACAGATACGCAGTATTTT. This sequence encodes CASSVGSGGQGRTDTQYF.

The V gene is TRBV18, the J gene TRBJ2-3; D perhaps matches TRBD1 (5 bases). The CDR3 sequence is 17 residues long. Germline CDR1 and CDR2: KGHSH and LQKENI. V gave up 0 bases and J gave up 2 bases, with 15 bases separating them. The CDR3 DNA is TGTGCCAGCTCACCACCGGGGCGGCCTATATCCACAGATACGCAGTATTTT. Translated: CASSPPGRPISTDTQYF.